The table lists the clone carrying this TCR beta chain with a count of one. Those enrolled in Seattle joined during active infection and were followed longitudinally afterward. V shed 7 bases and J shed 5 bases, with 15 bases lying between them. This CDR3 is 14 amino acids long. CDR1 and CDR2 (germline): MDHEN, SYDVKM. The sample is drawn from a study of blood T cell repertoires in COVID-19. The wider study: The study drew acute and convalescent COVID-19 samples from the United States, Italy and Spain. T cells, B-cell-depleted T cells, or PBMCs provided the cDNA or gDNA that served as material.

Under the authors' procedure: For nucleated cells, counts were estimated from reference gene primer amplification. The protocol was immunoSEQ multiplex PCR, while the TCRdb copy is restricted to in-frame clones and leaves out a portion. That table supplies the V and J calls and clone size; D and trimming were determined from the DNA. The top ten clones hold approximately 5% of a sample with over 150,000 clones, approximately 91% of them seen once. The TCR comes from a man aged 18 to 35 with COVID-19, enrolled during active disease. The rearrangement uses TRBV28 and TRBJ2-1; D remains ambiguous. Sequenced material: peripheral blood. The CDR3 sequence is CASIAQIRNNEQFF. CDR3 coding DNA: TGTGCCAGCATCGCCCAGATCCGCAACAATGAGCAGTTCTTC.